The next 23 T cell receptor beta chains were all read from a single sample in a study of identical twins. One entry per CDR3 protein results from TCRdb running MiXCR on the 5' RACE reads. The sample has about 1.7 million distinct CDR3 sequences; around a third are singletons. Sequencing input: cord blood. These receptors originate from a newborn girl in good health.

The chain joins TRBV4-2 to TRBJ1-5, with D possibly being TRBD1 (6 bases). Germline CDR1 is LGHNA and CDR2 is YNFKEQ. The CDR3 is made up of 17 amino acids. Between the trimmed V and J ends, which lost 0 bases and 2 bases, there was a span of 14 bases. The CDR3 DNA is TGTGCCAGCAGCCAAGAAGAGGGGGGCTCGGGCAATCAGCCCCAGCATTTT. The encoded protein is CASSQEEGGSGNQPQHF.

The chain joins TRBV9 to TRBJ2-2; tentatively, D is TRBD2 (5 bases). V was clipped by 0 bases and J by 5 bases, with 11 bases between them. The CDR3 spans 15 residues. Germline lookup yields CDR1 SGDLS and CDR2 YYNGEE. The CDR3 DNA reads TGTGCCAGCAGCGTAGCTACGAGAGGGACCGGGGAGCTGTTTTTT. It yields the protein CASSVATRGTGELFF.

There are a few counts of this clonotype. This sequence joins TRBV3-1 and TRBJ2-5, with 7 bases that match TRBD1. The CDR3 totals 14 residues. The V and J ends lost 4 bases and 11 bases, in that order; junction bases with no gene match: 13. Per germline, CDR1 LGHDT and CDR2 YNNKEL (reference sequence). The CDR3 DNA reads TGTGCCAGCAGCCCCTGGGACAGAATCTACGGGCAGTACTTC. Translated, it gives CASSPWDRIYGQYF.

This clonotype was seen at least ten times. Written as DNA, the CDR3 is TGTGCCAGCAGGGGGTATGCAGATACGCAGTATTTT. Its translation is CASRGYADTQYF. The chain carries TRBV2 and TRBJ2-3; no clear D gene. This CDR3 contains 12 residues. Germline V CDR1 and CDR2: SNHLY, FYNNEI. V lost 6 bases and J 4 bases, leaving 8 bases between the germline ends.

The chain employs TRBV6-1 and TRBJ2-3; no reliable D call. Germline CDR1 reads MNHNS; CDR2 reads SASEGT. V was cut by 1 base and J by 0 bases, with 11 bases left in between. This CDR3 comprises 16 residues. In nucleotides, the CDR3 is TGTGCCAGCAGTGAAGGCTGGTTAGCTAGCACAGATACGCAGTATTTT. Its translation: CASSEGWLASTDTQYF.

This chain uses TRBV7-9 with TRBJ2-1, with 9 positions matching TRBD2. The ends lost 2 bases at V and 5 bases at J; junction bases unmatched: 7. The CDR3 totals 16 residues. CDR1 is SEHNR, CDR2 FQNEAQ, per germline (reference sequence). The CDR3 DNA sequence: TGTGCCAGCAGCTTAAGCCTAGCGGGACCCAACAATGAGCAGTTCTTC. Translating it yields CASSLSLAGPNNEQFF.

This clonotype was counted a few times. The chain carries TRBV28 and TRBJ2-7, with a tentative D call TRBD1 (6 bases). The CDR3 is 14 amino acids. Germline CDR1 is MDHEN and CDR2 is SYDVKM. The germline V and J ends were trimmed by 1 base and 3 bases, with 10 bases remaining between them. CDR3 bases: TGTGCCAGCAGTTTATCAGGGGCGGACTACGAGCAGTACTTC. This translates into CASSLSGADYEQYF. The full variable domain, completed using reference TRBV28 and TRBJ2-7, is DVKVTQSSRYLVKRTGEKVFLECVQDMDHENMFWYRQDPGLGLRLIYFSYDVKMKEKGDIPEGYSVSREKKERFSLILESASTNQTSMYLCASSLSGADYEQYFGPGTRLTVT.

The J gene is TRBJ2-1, the V gene TRBV7-2; D is uncertain. Germline CDR1 SGHTA, CDR2 FQGNSA. Trimming removed 1 base from V and 4 bases from J, with 11 bases in between. This CDR3 has 15 amino acids. CDR3 nucleotide sequence: TGTGCCAGCAGCTTAGTAACGGGTTGGTACAATGAGCAGTTCTTC. Amino acids: CASSLVTGWYNEQFF.

This clonotype was picked up a small number of times. This chain connects TRBV5-1 to TRBJ2-1; D may be TRBD1 (6 bases). V gave up 1 base and J gave up 4 bases, with 15 bases separating them. The CDR3 is 16 amino acids. Germline V gene sequence: CDR1 SGHRS, CDR2 YFSETQ. CDR3 sequence reads: CASSLLFRDTYNEQFF. CDR3 DNA: TGCGCCAGCAGCTTGCTGTTCCGGGACACTTACAATGAGCAGTTCTTC.

A few counts support this clonotype. This sequence joins TRBV20-1 and TRBJ2-7; D is perhaps TRBD2 (6 bases). The CDR3 is made up of 12 amino acids. Trimming left V 6 bases short and J 3 bases short, with 12 bases between. The germline CDR1 and CDR2 sequences are DFQATT and SNEGSKA (reference sequence). The DNA for the CDR3 is TGCAGTGCCGCGGGACGGAACTACGAGCAGTACTTC. Its translation is CSAAGRNYEQYF.

The chain couples TRBV3-1 to TRBJ2-7; 8 bases are shared with TRBD2. CDR3 size: 16 residues. Per germline, CDR1 LGHDT and CDR2 YNNKEL (reference sequence). The J segment lost 2 bases and the V segment lost 3 bases, leaving 9 bases of the junction unmatched. CDR3 sequence: CASSQGKTGLAYEQYF. The CDR3 DNA sequence: TGTGCCAGCAGCCAGGGGAAGACGGGACTAGCCTACGAGCAGTACTTC.

The chain uses TRBV20-1 and TRBJ2-5, with 8 positions matching TRBD2. Germline values: CDR1 DFQATT, CDR2 SNEGSKA (reference sequence). This CDR3 is built from 13 residues. J gave up 11 bases and V 3 bases, and 11 bases lay outside the gene matches. CDR3 in amino acids: CSASGGALNEQYF. CDR3 nucleotides: TGCAGTGCTAGCGGGGGGGCTCTAAATGAGCAGTACTTC.

The genes are TRBV7-9 and TRBJ1-2; unclear D gene. Germline CDR1 is SEHNR and CDR2 is FQNEAQ (reference sequence). The CDR3 contains 13 residues. V lost 3 bases, J lost 0 bases, and 5 bases lay in between. Here the CDR3 DNA reads TGTGCCAGCAGCTTCTACCCTAACTATGGCTACACCTTC. Encoded protein: CASSFYPNYGYTF.

This clonotype occurred many times. The J gene is TRBJ2-5, the V gene TRBV5-1, with D unresolved. Looked up from germline, CDR1 is SGHRS and CDR2 is YFSETQ. The ends were cut back, 7 bases at V and 3 bases at J, with 10 bases in the middle. The CDR3 is 12 residues long. CDR3 sequence: CASGPGKETQYF. For the CDR3, the DNA is TGCGCCAGCGGTCCGGGCAAAGAGACCCAGTACTTC. The full variable domain, with the rest looked up from reference TRBV5-1 and TRBJ2-5, is KAGVTQTPRYLIKTRGQQVTLSCSPISGHRSVSWYQQTPGQGLQFLFEYFSETQRNKGNFPGRFSGRQFSNSRSEMNVSTLELGDSALYLCASGPGKETQYFGPGTRLLVL.

The chain uses TRBV5-1 and TRBJ2-3; D is uncertain. The germline CDR1 and CDR2 sequences are SGHRS and YFSETQ. There are 17 residues in the CDR3. Trimming shortened V by 6 bases and J by 1 base, and 21 bases separated the two germline ends. DNA for the CDR3: TGCGCCAGCACCTGGGTAGGGCTACAGAACGGCACAGATACGCAGTATTTT. It codes for CASTWVGLQNGTDTQYF.

This clonotype was seen a single time. The chain employs TRBV20-1 and TRBJ1-4; D possibly corresponds to TRBD1 (6 bases). Germline loops: CDR1 DFQATT, CDR2 SNEGSKA (reference sequence). V was trimmed by 1 base and J by 8 bases, leaving 11 bases between them. This CDR3 contains 13 residues. CDR3 loop: CSARGGHREKLFF. CDR3 DNA sequence: TGCAGTGCTAGAGGGGGGCATCGGGAAAAACTGTTTTTT.

This clonotype was detected a few times. This rearrangement joins TRBV12-3 or TRBV12-4 to TRBJ1-2; 7 bases are a match to TRBD1. There are 14 residues in the CDR3. The junction had 6 bases not matched to a gene; V was cut back by 3 bases and J by 5 bases. CDR3 nucleotide sequence: TGTGCCAGCAGTTTTAAGGGGGCGCGGTATGGCTACACCTTC. Amino acids: CASSFKGARYGYTF.

This clonotype was observed a handful of times. The rearrangement uses TRBV20-1 and TRBJ2-1; 13 bases match TRBD2. Germline CDR1 DFQATT, CDR2 SNEGSKA (reference sequence). Unmatched junction bases numbered 9, after V lost 7 bases and J lost 6 bases. The CDR3 totals 15 residues. The DNA of the CDR3 is TGCAGTGAAAGAACCGGGACTAGCGGGATCAATGAGCAGTTCTTC. Translation gives CSERTGTSGINEQFF.

V gene TRBV20-1 combines with J gene TRBJ2-4; TRBD1 is a possible D gene (6 bases). The tail of the sequence fits TRBJ2-7 better, so the J call may be wrong. The CDR3 runs to 15 residues. CDR1 DFQATT and CDR2 SNEGSKA come from the germline V gene (reference sequence). The CDR3 region is CSARGGRGPSYEQYF. The CDR3 DNA follows: TGCAGTGCTAGAGGGGGCAGGGGTCCATCCTACGAGCAGTACTTC.

V is TRBV10-3 and J is TRBJ1-5; D ambiguous. Trimming removed 0 bases at V and 5 bases at J, with 5 bases between. Per the germline V gene, CDR1 is ENHRY and CDR2 is SYGVKD. The CDR3 has 13 amino acids. The CDR3 DNA is TGTGCCATCAGTGAGTCGAGGGATCAGCCCCAGCATTTT. Translation gives CAISESRDQPQHF.

The V call is TRBV4-2, the J call TRBJ2-3; 9 bases are a match to TRBD2. Trimming cost V 8 bases and J 2 bases; bases outside gene matches: 11. CDR3 length: 16 amino acids. Germline V lookup: CDR1 LGHNA, CDR2 YNFKEQ. The chain's CDR3 is CASGWSSGGTTDTQYF. DNA of the CDR3: TGTGCCAGCGGGTGGAGCAGCGGGGGGACCACAGATACGCAGTATTTT.

This clonotype has ten or more counts. At one boundary the junction diverges from the germline segment, which might be a read error. The CDR3 sequence: CSAERTGYGYTF. The CDR3 DNA is TGCAGCGCTGAACGGACAGGCTATGGCTACACCTTC. V is TRBV29-1 and J is TRBJ1-2, with TRBD1 identical over 7 bases. Germline CDR1 SQVTM, CDR2 ANQGSEA. The CDR3 has 12 amino acids.

This sequence joins TRBV20-1 and TRBJ2-5; D unresolved. CDR1 is DFQATT and CDR2 is SNEGSKA in the germline V gene (reference sequence). The CDR3 extends over 15 amino acids. V was trimmed by 0 bases and J by 1 base, leaving 12 bases between them. The CDR3 bases are TGCAGTGCTAGAGAAGGTAGCCTCCCCCAAGAGACCCAGTACTTC. This translates into CSAREGSLPQETQYF.